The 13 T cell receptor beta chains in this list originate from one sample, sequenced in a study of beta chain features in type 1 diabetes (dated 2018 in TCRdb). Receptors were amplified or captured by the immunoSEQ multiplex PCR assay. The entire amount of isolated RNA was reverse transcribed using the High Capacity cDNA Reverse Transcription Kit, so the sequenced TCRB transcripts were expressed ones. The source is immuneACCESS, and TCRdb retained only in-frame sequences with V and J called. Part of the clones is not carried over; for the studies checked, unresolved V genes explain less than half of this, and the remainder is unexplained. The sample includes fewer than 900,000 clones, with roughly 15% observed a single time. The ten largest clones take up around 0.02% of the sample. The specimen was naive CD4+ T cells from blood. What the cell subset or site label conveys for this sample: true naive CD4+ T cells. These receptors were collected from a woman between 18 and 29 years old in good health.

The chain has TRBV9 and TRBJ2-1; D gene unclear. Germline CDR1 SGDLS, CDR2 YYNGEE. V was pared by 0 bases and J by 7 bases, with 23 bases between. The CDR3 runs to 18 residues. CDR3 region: CASSVASGADGSVNEQFF. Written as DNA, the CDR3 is TGTGCCAGCAGCGTAGCTTCGGGCGCCGACGGGTCTGTGAATGAGCAGTTCTTC.

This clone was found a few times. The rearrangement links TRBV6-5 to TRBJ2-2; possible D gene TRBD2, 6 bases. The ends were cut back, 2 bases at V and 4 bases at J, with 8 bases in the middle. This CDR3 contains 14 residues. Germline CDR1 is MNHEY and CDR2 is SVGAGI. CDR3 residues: CASSYRSGTGELFF. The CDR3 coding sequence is TGTGCCAGCAGTTACCGTAGCGGCACCGGGGAGCTGTTTTTT.

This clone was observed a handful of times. CDR3 in amino acids: CASSEYGRGANYGYTF. The CDR3 DNA sequence: TGTGCCAGCAGTGAATACGGAAGGGGAGCTAACTATGGCTACACCTTC. The V call is TRBV25-1, the J call TRBJ1-2; D is perhaps TRBD1 (5 bases). The CDR3 runs 16 residues. Trimming pared 0 bases from V and 0 bases from J, leaving 11 bases between. Germline CDR1 reads MGHDK; CDR2 reads SYGVNS.

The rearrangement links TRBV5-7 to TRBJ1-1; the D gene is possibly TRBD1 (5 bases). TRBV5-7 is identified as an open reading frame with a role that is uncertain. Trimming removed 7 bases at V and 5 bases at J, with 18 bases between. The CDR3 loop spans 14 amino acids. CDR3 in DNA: TGTGCCAGCCCGCCGGGACCCACGAGGACTGAAGCTTTCTTT. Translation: CASPPGPTRTEAFF.

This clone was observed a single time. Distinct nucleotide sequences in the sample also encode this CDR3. The CDR3 coding sequence is TGTGCCAGCAGTTATAGCGGGGGGGGTCAAGAGACCCAGTACTTC. This sequence encodes CASSYSGGGQETQYF. The chain couples TRBV6-5 to TRBJ2-5; TRBD2 aligns across 11 bases. The CDR3 runs to 15 residues. Trimming took 3 bases from V and 2 from J; bases not matched to a gene: 2. CDR1 is MNHEY and CDR2 is SVGAGI in the germline V gene.

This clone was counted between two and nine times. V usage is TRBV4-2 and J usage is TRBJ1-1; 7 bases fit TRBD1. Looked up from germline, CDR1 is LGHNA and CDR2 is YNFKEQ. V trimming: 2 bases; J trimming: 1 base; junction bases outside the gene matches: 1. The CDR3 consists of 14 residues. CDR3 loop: CASSQPGGNTEAFF. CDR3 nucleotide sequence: TGTGCCAGCAGCCAACCAGGGGGGAACACTGAAGCTTTCTTT.

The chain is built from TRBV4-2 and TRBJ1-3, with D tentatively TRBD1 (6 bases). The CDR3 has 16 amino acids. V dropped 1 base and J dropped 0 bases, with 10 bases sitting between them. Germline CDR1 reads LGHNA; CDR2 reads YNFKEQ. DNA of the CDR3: TGTGCCAGCAGCCAAGTACAGGGTTCCTCTGGAAACACCATATATTTT. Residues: CASSQVQGSSGNTIYF.

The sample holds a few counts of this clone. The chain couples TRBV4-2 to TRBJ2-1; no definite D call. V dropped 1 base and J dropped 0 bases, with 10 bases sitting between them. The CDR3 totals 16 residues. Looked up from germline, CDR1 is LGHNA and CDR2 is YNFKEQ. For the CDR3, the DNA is TGTGCCAGCAGCCAAGCCACTCTAAACTCCTACAATGAGCAGTTCTTC. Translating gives CASSQATLNSYNEQFF.

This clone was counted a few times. The CDR3 DNA sequence: TGTGCCAGCAGCTTACTCCATTCTATCGAGCAGTACTTC. This codes for CASSLLHSIEQYF. This chain uses TRBV13 with TRBJ2-7; D ambiguous. CDR1 PRHDT and CDR2 FYEKMQ come from the germline V gene (reference sequence). Trimming left V 2 bases short and J 6 bases short, with 11 bases between. This CDR3 region has 13 residues.

The CDR3 coding sequence is TGCGCCAGCAGCCAAGTAGCGACAAGGCCCATCACTGAAGCTTTCTTT. Translation gives CASSQVATRPITEAFF. This chain joins TRBV4-3 and TRBJ1-1; D is uncertain. CDR1 and CDR2 from the germline V gene are LGHNA and YSLEER. The CDR3 contains 16 residues. Trimming took off 1 base at V and 4 bases at J, with 16 bases between the two ends.

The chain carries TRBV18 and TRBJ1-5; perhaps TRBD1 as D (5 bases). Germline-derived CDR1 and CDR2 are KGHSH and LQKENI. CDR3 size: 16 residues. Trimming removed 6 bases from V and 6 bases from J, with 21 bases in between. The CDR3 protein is CASSLHDSDLGQPQHF. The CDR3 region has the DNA TGTGCCAGCTCTCTCCACGACAGTGATTTGGGTCAGCCCCAGCATTTT.

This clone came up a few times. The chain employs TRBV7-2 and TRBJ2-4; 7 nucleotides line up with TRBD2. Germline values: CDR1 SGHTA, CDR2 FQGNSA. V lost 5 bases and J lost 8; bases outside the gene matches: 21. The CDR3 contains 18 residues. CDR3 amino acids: CASSPTAGGSFLGDIQYF. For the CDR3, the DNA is TGTGCCAGCAGCCCTACTGCGGGCGGGAGTTTTTTGGGAGACATTCAGTACTTC. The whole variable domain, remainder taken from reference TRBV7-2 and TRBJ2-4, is GAGVSQSPSNKVTEKGKDVELRCDPISGHTALYWYRQSLGQGLEFLIYFQGNSAPDKSGLPSDRFSAERTGGSVSTLTIQRTQQEDSAVYLCASSPTAGGSFLGDIQYFGAGTRLSVL.

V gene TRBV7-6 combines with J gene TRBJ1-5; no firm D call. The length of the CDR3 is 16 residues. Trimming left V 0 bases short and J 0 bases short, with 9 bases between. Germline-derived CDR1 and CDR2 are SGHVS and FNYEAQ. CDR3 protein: CASSLAARFSNQPQHF. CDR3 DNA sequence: TGTGCCAGCAGCTTAGCGGCCCGATTTAGCAATCAGCCCCAGCATTTT.